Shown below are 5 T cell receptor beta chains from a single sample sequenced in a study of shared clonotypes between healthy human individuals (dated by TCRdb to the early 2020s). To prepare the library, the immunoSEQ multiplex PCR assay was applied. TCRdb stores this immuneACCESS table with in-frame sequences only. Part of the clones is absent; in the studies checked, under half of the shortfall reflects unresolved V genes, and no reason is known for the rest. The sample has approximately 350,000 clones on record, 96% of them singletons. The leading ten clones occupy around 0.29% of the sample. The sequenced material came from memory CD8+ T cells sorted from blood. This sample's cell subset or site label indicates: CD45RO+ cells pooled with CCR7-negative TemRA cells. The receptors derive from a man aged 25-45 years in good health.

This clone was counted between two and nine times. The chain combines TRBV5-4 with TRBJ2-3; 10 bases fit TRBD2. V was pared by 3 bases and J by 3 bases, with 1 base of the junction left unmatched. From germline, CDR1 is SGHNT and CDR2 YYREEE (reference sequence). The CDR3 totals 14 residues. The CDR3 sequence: CASSSSGRTDTQYF. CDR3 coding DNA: TGTGCCAGCAGCTCTAGCGGGAGAACAGATACGCAGTATTTT.

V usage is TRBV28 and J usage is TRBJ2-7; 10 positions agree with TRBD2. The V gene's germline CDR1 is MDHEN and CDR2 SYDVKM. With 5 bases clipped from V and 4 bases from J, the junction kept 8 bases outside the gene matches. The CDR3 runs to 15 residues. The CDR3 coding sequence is TGTGCCAGCAGTCCTGCACTAGCGGGACCTTACGAGCAGTACTTC. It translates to CASSPALAGPYEQYF.

The CDR3 coding sequence is TGTGCCAGCAGCTTGACAGGGGGCGAAAAACTGTTTTTT. It is translated as CASSLTGGEKLFF. The rearrangement uses TRBV5-5 and TRBJ1-4, with 9 bases matching TRBD1. After removal of 1 base from V and 8 bases from J, the junction contained 0 bases not matched to a gene. Germline V gene lookup returns CDR1 SGHKS and CDR2 YYEKEE (reference sequence). The CDR3 contains 13 residues.

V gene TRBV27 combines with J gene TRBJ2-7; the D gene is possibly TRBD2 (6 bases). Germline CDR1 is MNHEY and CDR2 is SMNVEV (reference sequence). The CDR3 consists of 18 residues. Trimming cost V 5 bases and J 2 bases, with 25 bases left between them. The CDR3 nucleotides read TGTGCCAGCAGTCCGTTAGGCAGCGGGTCCTACATCCCCTACGAGCAGTACTTC. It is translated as CASSPLGSGSYIPYEQYF.

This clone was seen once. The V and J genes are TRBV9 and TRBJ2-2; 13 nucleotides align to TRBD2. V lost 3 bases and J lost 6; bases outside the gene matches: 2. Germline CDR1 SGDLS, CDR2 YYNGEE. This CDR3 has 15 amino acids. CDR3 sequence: CASSGGLAGAGELFF. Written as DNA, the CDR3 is TGTGCCAGCAGCGGAGGACTAGCGGGGGCCGGGGAGCTGTTTTTT.